Listed here are 18 T cell receptor beta chains from one sample, sequenced in a study of blood T cell repertoires in COVID-19. Here immunoSEQ multiplex PCR was the method, and the copy in TCRdb shows in-frame clones only, minus some. The repertoire holds fewer than 300,000 clones, roughly 85% seen once, with approximately 5% in the top ten. The sequencing sample was made of peripheral blood. These receptors came from a man over 45 with active or convalescent COVID-19.

The chain joins TRBV5-1 to TRBJ2-3; possibly TRBD2 for D (5 bases). V lost 4 bases to trimming and J lost 4 bases, with 13 bases between them. In germline, CDR1 is SGHRS, CDR2 YFSETQ. The CDR3 loop spans 14 amino acids. CDR3: CASSTGYTADTQYF. Written as DNA, the CDR3 is TGCGCCAGCAGCACGGGGTATACAGCAGATACGCAGTATTTT.

The chain employs TRBV7-2 and TRBJ2-1; 8 bases agree with TRBD2. Unmatched junction bases numbered 8, after V lost 8 bases and J lost 2 bases. The CDR3 extends over 15 amino acids. Per germline, CDR1 SGHTA and CDR2 FQGNSA. CDR3 nucleotide sequence: TGTGCCAGCGGGAAGGCGGGAGGTGCCTACAATGAGCAGTTCTTC. This translates into CASGKAGGAYNEQFF.

The V gene is TRBV7-2, the J gene TRBJ1-2; 7 nucleotides match TRBD1. J lost 2 bases, V lost 3 bases, and 3 bases had no gene match. The CDR3 extends over 14 amino acids. Germline lookup yields CDR1 SGHTA and CDR2 FQGNSA. CDR3 protein: CASSLEGANYGYTF. The CDR3 region has the DNA TGTGCCAGCAGCTTGGAGGGGGCAAACTATGGCTACACCTTC.

This clone was found a few times. The V call is TRBV7-2, the J call TRBJ1-2; 9 bases align to TRBD1. Germline assignment: CDR1 SGHTA and CDR2 FQGNSA. V was pared by 1 base and J by 6 bases, with 6 bases of the junction left unmatched. There are 15 residues in the CDR3. The CDR3 DNA reads as TGTGCCAGCAGCTTAGTGGGGACAGGGTTTAATGGCTACACCTTC. The encoded protein is CASSLVGTGFNGYTF.

The chain employs TRBV2 and TRBJ2-3; no firm D call. CDR3 length equals 13 residues. The germline CDR1 and CDR2 sequences are SNHLY and FYNNEI. Between the trimmed V and J ends, which lost 6 bases and 0 bases, there was a span of 7 bases. CDR3 sequence: CASSPQSTDTQYF. CDR3 nucleotides: TGTGCCAGCAGCCCACAGAGCACAGATACGCAGTATTTT.

This clone appeared a few times. The chain has TRBV18 and TRBJ2-7; D is perhaps TRBD1 (6 bases). The CDR3 totals 15 residues. Trimming pared 3 bases from V and 6 bases from J, leaving 18 bases between. Germline CDR1 and CDR2: KGHSH and LQKENI. CDR3 loop: CASSPTGPPGGEQYF. CDR3 DNA: TGTGCCAGCTCACCTACAGGGCCGCCTGGGGGCGAGCAGTACTTC. Filled out from reference TRBV18 and TRBJ2-7, the complete variable domain reads NAGVMQNPRHLVRRRGQEARLRCSPMKGHSHVYWYRQLPEEGLKFMVYLQKENIIDESGMPKERFSAEFPKEGPSILRIQQVVRGDSAAYFCASSPTGPPGGEQYFGPGTRLTVT.

V is TRBV18 and J is TRBJ2-1; 13 nucleotides line up with TRBD2. This CDR3 is built from 17 residues. In germline, CDR1 is KGHSH, CDR2 LQKENI. J was trimmed by 7 bases and V by 3 bases; bases with no gene match: 9. The CDR3 DNA is TGTGCCAGCTCACCGCTCCCACTAGCGGGAGGGCCAAATGAGCAGTTCTTC. This translates into CASSPLPLAGGPNEQFF.

This chain links TRBV30 with TRBJ2-2; maybe TRBD1 (6 bases). The CDR3 has 15 residues. Germline assignment: CDR1 GTSNPN and CDR2 SVGIG (reference sequence). Trimming removed 3 bases at V and 8 bases at J, with 19 bases between. The CDR3 is CAWRVQWGRSGELFF. DNA for the CDR3: TGTGCCTGGAGGGTGCAGTGGGGGCGGTCGGGGGAGCTGTTTTTT.

This rearrangement joins TRBV19 to TRBJ2-1; tentative D call: TRBD2 (5 bases). V was trimmed by 2 bases and J by 8 bases, leaving 10 bases between them. This CDR3 is built from 13 residues. Per germline, CDR1 LNHDA and CDR2 SQIVND (reference sequence). In nucleotides, the CDR3 is TGTGCCAGTAGTATATGGGATAGCGATGAGCAGTTCTTC. This sequence encodes CASSIWDSDEQFF.

Concerning this clone itself: The sample carries other DNA sequences with the same CDR3. The chain employs TRBV10-3 and TRBJ1-1; D might be TRBD1 (6 bases). Looked up from germline, CDR1 is ENHRY and CDR2 is SYGVKD. This CDR3 spans 14 amino acids. V was shortened by 3 bases and J by 1 base, with 9 bases between the two germline ends. This CDR3 reads CAISDRGGNTEAFF. CDR3 nucleotide sequence: TGTGCCATCAGTGATAGGGGGGGGAACACTGAAGCTTTCTTT.

This rearrangement joins TRBV10-3 to TRBJ1-1; D uncertain. The CDR3 loop spans 14 amino acids. The germline V and J ends were trimmed by 2 bases and 4 bases, with 11 bases remaining between them. The germline gives CDR1 ENHRY, CDR2 SYGVKD. CDR3 region: CAISEAGRSTEAFF. The CDR3, as DNA: TGTGCCATCAGTGAGGCCGGTCGGAGCACTGAAGCTTTCTTT.

In its sample, this clone was seen a few times. An end of the junction differs from the germline gene, which may be a read error. This rearrangement joins TRBV11-2 to TRBJ1-3; TRBD1 matches 11 bases. Germline CDR1 SGHAT, CDR2 FQNNGV. The CDR3 consists of 16 residues. In DNA, the CDR3 is TGTGCCAGCAGCTTACTTTTGGGACAGGGGGTTCCTTGGCAGGATTTT. This gives the protein CASSLLLGQGVPWQDF.

This sequence joins TRBV10-3 and TRBJ2-5, with 7 bases lining up with TRBD1. The V and J ends lost 2 bases and 5 bases, in that order; junction bases with no gene match: 8. Germline CDR1 and CDR2: ENHRY and SYGVKD. This CDR3 has 15 amino acids. CDR3 bases: TGTGCCATCAGTGAGACGCCTACAGGGGCGGAGACCCAGTACTTC. Its protein is CAISETPTGAETQYF.

The chain recombines TRBV3-1 (or the pseudogene TRBV3-2) with TRBJ2-3; D might be TRBD1 (5 bases). The CDR3 is 16 amino acids. In germline, CDR1 is LGHDT, CDR2 YNNKEL (reference sequence). The ends were cut back, 1 base at V and 2 bases at J, with 13 bases in the middle. CDR3 sequence (DNA): TGTGCCAGCAGCCAAGGATCTAGACAGCTCACAGATACGCAGTATTTT. Amino acids: CASSQGSRQLTDTQYF.

The rearrangement uses TRBV28 and TRBJ2-5; 10 nucleotides match TRBD2. This CDR3 has 17 residues. The germline gives CDR1 MDHEN, CDR2 SYDVKM. Trimming at V came to 3 bases and at J to 1 base, leaving 8 bases not matched to a gene. DNA of the CDR3: TGTGCCAGCAGTTTGGGCGGGACTAGCGTAATCCAAGAGACCCAGTACTTC. It codes for CASSLGGTSVIQETQYF. Looking up the rest from reference TRBV28 and TRBJ2-5 gives the full variable domain: DVKVTQSSRYLVKRTGEKVFLECVQDMDHENMFWYRQDPGLGLRLIYFSYDVKMKEKGDIPEGYSVSREKKERFSLILESASTNQTSMYLCASSLGGTSVIQETQYFGPGTRLLVL.

The V gene is TRBV4-1, the J gene TRBJ2-2; D might be TRBD1 (6 bases). The CDR3 is 17 amino acids. V lost 3 bases to trimming and J lost 6 bases, with 20 bases between them. Germline-derived CDR1 and CDR2 are MGHRA and YSYEKL. CDR3 in amino acids: CASSQETVQGRAGELFF. In DNA form, the CDR3 reads TGCGCCAGCAGCCAGGAAACCGTACAGGGCCGGGCCGGGGAGCTGTTTTTT.

The V and J genes are TRBV6-5 and TRBJ1-1, with 7 bases matching TRBD1. Germline CDR1 MNHEY, CDR2 SVGAGI. The V and J ends lost 5 bases and 3 bases, in that order; junction bases with no gene match: 9. The CDR3 has 15 residues. The CDR3 nucleotides are TGTGCCAGCAGTAGGGGACAGAGCTTTGACACTGAAGCTTTCTTT. This gives the protein CASSRGQSFDTEAFF.

The chain couples TRBV7-2 to TRBJ2-5; maybe TRBD2 (6 bases). The V gene lost 5 bases and the J gene lost 7 bases, with 14 bases spanning the gap. The CDR3 consists of 13 residues. Germline V gives CDR1 SGHTA, CDR2 FQGNSA. The CDR3 nucleotides are TGTGCCAGCAGCGCCCCCCTGGGGGGGACCCAGTACTTC. Its translation: CASSAPLGGTQYF.